The 23 T cell receptor beta chains listed next were all sequenced from one sample in a study of blood T cell repertoires in COVID-19. Sequencing was performed with immunoSEQ multiplex PCR; in TCRdb, only in-frame clones are kept and a portion is missing. The sample has about 270,000 clones, roughly 90% seen once. Sequenced input: peripheral blood. The receptors derive from a woman in her thirties with COVID-19, enrolled during active disease.

CDR3 residues: CASSLDSYSGNTIYF. CDR3 bases: TGTGCCAGCAGCTTAGACAGCTACTCTGGAAACACCATATATTTT. V and J are TRBV7-9 and TRBJ1-3; D gene uncertain. Trimming cost V 1 base and J 0 bases, with 7 bases left between them. Germline V gene lookup returns CDR1 SEHNR and CDR2 FQNEAQ (reference sequence). The CDR3 length is 15 residues. The full variable domain, rest sourced from reference TRBV7-9 and TRBJ1-3, is DTGVSQNPRHKITKRGQNVTFRCDPISEHNRLYWYRQTLGQGPEFLTYFQNEAQLEKSRLLSDRFSAERPKGSFSTLEIQRTEQGDSAMYLCASSLDSYSGNTIYFGEGSWLTVV.

V gene TRBV2 combines with J gene TRBJ2-1; 10 bases fit TRBD1. The CDR3 sequence is 17 residues long. Germline values: CDR1 SNHLY, CDR2 FYNNEI. V shed 0 bases, J shed 5 bases, and the junction held 7 bases outside the gene matches. The CDR3 is CASSEATGGQGDNEQFF. CDR3 nucleotide sequence: TGTGCCAGCAGTGAAGCGACGGGCGGACAGGGGGACAATGAGCAGTTCTTC.

The rearrangement links TRBV6-5 to TRBJ1-3; a possible D gene is TRBD1 (5 bases). V lost 6 bases, J lost 0 bases, and 12 bases lay in between. Germline lookup yields CDR1 MNHEY and CDR2 SVGAGI. The CDR3 is 15 amino acids. CDR3 in DNA: TGTGCCAGCAGCCGGGGACTTAACTCTGGAAACACCATATATTTT. It specifies CASSRGLNSGNTIYF.

The chain combines TRBV5-3 with TRBJ1-5, with D perhaps matching TRBD1 (5 bases). TRBV5-3 is designated an ORF whose function remains uncertain. V was clipped by 2 bases and J by 7 bases, with 16 bases between them. This CDR3 contains 15 residues. The CDR3, as DNA: TGTGCCAGAAGCTTATTCAGGGAGGTTAAACAGCCCCAGCATTTT. It specifies CARSLFREVKQPQHF.

The chain couples TRBV5-1 to TRBJ1-5; 7 bases fit TRBD1. The junction had 4 bases not matched to a gene; V was cut back by 4 bases and J by 3 bases. Germline assignment: CDR1 SGHRS and CDR2 YFSETQ. The CDR3 consists of 14 residues. The CDR3 sequence is CASSPGTDNQPQHF. The DNA of the CDR3 is TGCGCCAGCAGCCCAGGGACAGACAATCAGCCCCAGCATTTT.

The V gene is TRBV7-8, the J gene TRBJ1-1, with TRBD1 as a possible D gene (6 bases). Germline CDR1 is SGHVS and CDR2 is FQNEAQ. Trimming took off 5 bases at V and 6 bases at J, with 13 bases between the two ends. The CDR3 has 13 residues. CDR3 coding DNA: TGTGCCAGCAGCCCCACCCGGACAGCTGAAGCTTTCTTT. Its translation: CASSPTRTAEAFF.

The J gene is TRBJ2-5, the V gene TRBV18; weak D call: TRBD2 (5 bases). V was cut by 2 bases and J by 4 bases, with 11 bases left in between. Germline V gene sequence: CDR1 KGHSH, CDR2 LQKENI. The length of the CDR3 is 14 residues. CDR3 amino acids: CASSPGGAGETQYF. Written as DNA, the CDR3 is TGTGCCAGCTCACCAGGCGGCGCGGGAGAGACCCAGTACTTC.

This rearrangement joins TRBV5-8 to TRBJ2-1, with 7 bases fitting TRBD1. The CDR3 loop spans 14 amino acids. Germline lookup yields CDR1 SGHTS and CDR2 YDEGEE. The V and J ends lost 4 bases and 4 bases, in that order; junction bases with no gene match: 5. This CDR3 is CASSGGQAYNEQFF. CDR3 DNA sequence: TGTGCCAGCAGCGGAGGACAGGCATACAATGAGCAGTTCTTC.

The chain employs TRBV4-2 and TRBJ2-1, with TRBD2 matching over 8 bases. The CDR3 is 18 residues long. The V and J ends lost 0 bases and 10 bases, in that order; junction bases with no gene match: 17. CDR1 and CDR2 (germline): LGHNA, YNFKEQ. The CDR3 is CASSQEVHGGALWEEQFF. The CDR3 nucleotides are TGTGCCAGCAGCCAAGAAGTCCACGGGGGGGCCCTTTGGGAGGAGCAGTTCTTC.

This CDR3 reads CASYRVDEKLFF. CDR3 nucleotide sequence: TGTGCCAGCTACAGGGTGGATGAAAAACTGTTTTTT. The V and J genes are TRBV30 and TRBJ1-4, with D possibly matching TRBD1 (6 bases). The length of the CDR3 is 12 residues. With 8 bases removed from V and 6 bases from J, the gap between germline ends came to 13 bases. CDR1 is GTSNPN and CDR2 is SVGIG in the germline V gene (reference sequence).

The V and J genes are TRBV3-1 (or the pseudogene TRBV3-2) and TRBJ1-4; D is ambiguous. CDR3 length: 16 residues. Germline values: CDR1 LGHDT, CDR2 YNNKEL (reference sequence). Trimming took 1 base from V and 4 from J, leaving 13 bases between them. The CDR3 reads CASSQAAPGGNEKLFF. CDR3 DNA: TGTGCCAGCAGCCAAGCGGCCCCGGGAGGTAATGAAAAACTGTTTTTT.

The V call is TRBV11-2, the J call TRBJ2-1, with 10 bases fitting TRBD2. With V trimmed by 4 bases and J by 4 bases, 4 bases remained unmatched. Germline V lookup: CDR1 SGHAT, CDR2 FQNNGV. CDR3 size: 15 residues. For the CDR3, the DNA is TGTGCCAGCAGCTGGGGTAGCGGGGGGTACAATGAGCAGTTCTTC. It yields the protein CASSWGSGGYNEQFF.

The CDR3 DNA reads TGTGCCAGCAGCCGAGGGACAGGGGCAGATACGCAGTATTTT. Residues: CASSRGTGADTQYF. The genes are TRBV7-9 and TRBJ2-3; TRBD1 aligns across 10 bases. With V trimmed by 5 bases and J by 4 bases, 3 bases remained unmatched. The CDR3 sequence is 14 residues long. Germline lookup yields CDR1 SEHNR and CDR2 FQNEAQ (reference sequence).

The rearrangement uses TRBV12-5 and TRBJ2-5; 8 positions agree with TRBD2. CDR1 LGHNT and CDR2 FRNRAP come from the germline V gene. With V trimmed by 6 bases and J by 5 bases, 20 bases remained unmatched. The CDR3 consists of 18 residues. Here the CDR3 reads CASGQGIGAGVGEETQYF. The CDR3 DNA is TGTGCTAGTGGACAAGGGATTGGAGCGGGGGTGGGTGAGGAGACCCAGTACTTC.

The chain employs TRBV5-1 and TRBJ2-7, with 7 positions matching TRBD1. Per germline, CDR1 SGHRS and CDR2 YFSETQ. This CDR3 contains 13 residues. The trim removed 4 bases at V and 7 bases at J, leaving 8 bases unmatched. The CDR3 loop reads CASSQRQGGEQYF. The CDR3 bases are TGCGCCAGCAGCCAGAGACAGGGCGGGGAGCAGTACTTC. The full variable domain, with the rest looked up from reference TRBV5-1 and TRBJ2-7, is KAGVTQTPRYLIKTRGQQVTLSCSPISGHRSVSWYQQTPGQGLQFLFEYFSETQRNKGNFPGRFSGRQFSNSRSEMNVSTLELGDSALYLCASSQRQGGEQYFGPGTRLTVT.

The chain employs TRBV5-1 and TRBJ2-1, with 10 nucleotides matching TRBD2. The J segment lost 4 bases and the V segment lost 2 bases, leaving 9 bases of the junction unmatched. Germline V gene sequence: CDR1 SGHRS, CDR2 YFSETQ. The CDR3 is made up of 17 amino acids. The CDR3 DNA reads as TGCGCCAGCAGCTTTGTAGCGGGGGGCCGGATATACAATGAGCAGTTCTTC. It yields the protein CASSFVAGGRIYNEQFF.

This chain joins TRBV5-6 and TRBJ2-1; weak D call: TRBD2 (6 bases). The CDR3 is made up of 14 amino acids. Germline assignment: CDR1 SGHDT and CDR2 YYEEEE. V dropped 2 bases and J dropped 0 bases, with 6 bases sitting between them. The CDR3 DNA sequence: TGTGCCAGCAGCTTCGGGGGCTCCTACAATGAGCAGTTCTTC. It encodes CASSFGGSYNEQFF.

The chain couples TRBV5-4 to TRBJ2-7; weak D call: TRBD2 (7 bases). The V gene lost 4 bases and the J gene lost 7 bases, with 18 bases spanning the gap. This CDR3 is built from 14 residues. CDR1 is SGHNT, CDR2 YYREEE, per germline (reference sequence). In DNA, the CDR3 is TGTGCCAGCAGCGCCCACGGGGGGCCGGGGGAGCAGTACTTC. It codes for CASSAHGGPGEQYF.

V usage is TRBV10-3 and J usage is TRBJ1-5; 7 bases agree with TRBD1. V dropped 6 bases and J dropped 2; count of bases not matched to a gene: 10. The CDR3 is made up of 16 amino acids. Germline CDR1 ENHRY, CDR2 SYGVKD. The CDR3 protein is CAIRAEGARGNQPQHF. DNA of the CDR3: TGTGCCATCAGGGCCGAGGGGGCGCGAGGCAATCAGCCCCAGCATTTT.

The chain couples TRBV27 to TRBJ1-3, with 8 positions matching TRBD1. The V and J ends lost 6 bases and 2 bases, in that order; junction bases with no gene match: 18. There are 19 residues in the CDR3. In germline, CDR1 is MNHEY, CDR2 SMNVEV (reference sequence). As DNA, the CDR3 is TGTGCCAGCAGCCCTCTAGCGGGACAGGTGAGAGGGGCTGGAAACACCATATATTTT. Protein: CASSPLAGQVRGAGNTIYF.

This rearrangement joins TRBV4-2 to TRBJ1-1, with 9 positions matching TRBD1. Losses at the gene ends were 4 bases for V and 3 bases for J; bases not matched to a gene: 6. CDR3 length: 15 residues. CDR1 is LGHNA, CDR2 YNFKEQ, per germline. CDR3 sequence: CASSLLTGGDTEAFF. CDR3 nucleotides: TGTGCCAGCAGCCTCCTGACAGGGGGGGACACTGAAGCTTTCTTT.

The chain is built from TRBV11-2 and TRBJ1-1, with a tentative D call TRBD1 (6 bases). V was clipped by 3 bases and J by 3 bases, with 11 bases between them. CDR1 SGHAT and CDR2 FQNNGV come from the germline V gene. The CDR3 has 14 amino acids. The CDR3 loop is CASSFGKGDTEAFF. The CDR3, as DNA: TGTGCCAGCAGCTTCGGGAAGGGGGACACTGAAGCTTTCTTT.

The chain is built from TRBV6-5 and TRBJ1-6; the match to TRBD1 covers 7 bases. Per the germline V gene, CDR1 is MNHEY and CDR2 is SVGAGI. Trimming cost V 7 bases and J 10 bases; bases outside gene matches: 7. The CDR3 sequence is 13 residues long. The CDR3 DNA sequence: TGTGCCAGCAACCTACAGGGGACGTCACCCCTCCACTTT. It yields the protein CASNLQGTSPLHF.